This note documents a single T cell receptor (beta chain) sequence. Its matching antigen is unknown. In the source study's methods: Junction-only immunoSEQ sequences carried no quality scores, so filtering differed. Here immunoSEQ multiplex PCR was the method, and the copy in TCRdb shows in-frame clones only, minus some. D and trimming come from the DNA, and the V and J calls and clone size come from that table. This table holds some 630,000 clones, approximately 96% found once. This specimen comes from a study of shared clonotypes between healthy human individuals. Across the study: The cohort had two women and a few men, ages 18 to 49.

CDR3 size: 13 residues. The junction had 4 bases not matched to a gene; V was cut back by 6 bases and J by 3 bases. Germline CDR1 and CDR2: MNHEY and SMNVEV (reference sequence). Study-wide findings and caveats: Relative to memory subsets, naive subsets generally showed larger estimated richness.

It was CD45RO-negative cells, positively selected for CCR7, that made up naive CD8 cells, with terminally differentiated effector memory CD45RA+ cells excluded. The chain uses TRBV27 and TRBJ1-2, with 7 bases fitting TRBD1. The sequenced sample consisted of naive CD8+ T cells sorted from blood. The sequence derives from a woman aged 25 to 39 in good health. Written as DNA, the CDR3 is TGTGCCAGCAGGAGTGACAGGGACTATGGCTACACCTTC. Protein product: CASRSDRDYGYTF.